Only a few counts were recorded for the clone carrying this T cell receptor (beta chain). The CDR3 is 15 amino acids. V lost 0 bases, J lost 0 bases, and 8 bases lay in between. CDR1 and CDR2 (germline): ENHRY, SYGVKD. The sample originates from a study of T cells in Graves' hyperthyroidism and ophthalmopathy. Across the study: The blood sample was taken at first diagnosis, before treatment began.

TCR beta CDR3 regions were amplified from RNA. During a first-round RT-PCR of the TCR CDR3, the HTBI primer set was used. One entry per CDR3 protein results from TCRdb running MiXCR on the multiplex PCR reads. The table shows about 530,000 distinct CDR3 sequences, with approximately 17% occurring only once. The sample consisted of blood. The sequence was obtained from a woman in her late teens or twenties with Graves' ophthalmopathy. The chain couples TRBV10-3 to TRBJ1-1; no reliable D call. The CDR3 DNA is TGTGCCATCAGTGAGTCGGGTAGCTTGAACACTGAAGCTTTCTTT. Its protein product is CAISESGSLNTEAFF.